This passage covers 25 T cell receptor beta chains from one sample sequenced in a study of blood T cell repertoires in COVID-19. Profiling relied on immunoSEQ multiplex PCR, and the TCRdb table lists in-frame clones only, not all of them. The sample records about 130,000 clones, about 88% being singletons. Sequences were obtained from peripheral blood. The receptors originated from a woman over 75 with acute or convalescent COVID-19.

This clone occurred once. The CDR3 reads CASSSRDTNQPQHF. CDR3 nucleotide sequence: TGTGCCAGCAGCTCCCGGGACACCAATCAGCCCCAGCATTTT. J is TRBJ1-5 and V is TRBV7-8, with a weak D call TRBD1 (6 bases). V lost 4 bases to trimming and J lost 3 bases, with 10 bases between them. The CDR3 length is 14 residues. The germline V gene encodes CDR1 SGHVS and CDR2 FQNEAQ.

The V and J genes are TRBV7-9 and TRBJ2-5; 11 bases agree with TRBD2. The germline V gene has CDR1 SEHNR and CDR2 FQNEAQ (reference sequence). V shed 3 bases, J shed 2 bases, and the junction held 2 bases outside the gene matches. The CDR3 extends over 15 amino acids. The CDR3 here is CASSLGTSGQETQYF. The CDR3 DNA is TGTGCCAGCAGCTTGGGGACTAGCGGTCAAGAGACCCAGTACTTC.

CDR3 sequence (DNA): TGCGCCAGCAGCCCCGACCCTAGGGCTAGCTCAGATACGCAGTATTTT. It encodes CASSPDPRASSDTQYF. V gene TRBV4-3 combines with J gene TRBJ2-3; perhaps TRBD2 as D (5 bases). Trimming pared 4 bases from V and 4 bases from J, leaving 18 bases between. CDR3 size: 16 residues. CDR1 is LGHNA, CDR2 YSLEER, per germline.

The chain carries TRBV27 and TRBJ2-7, with TRBD2 as a possible D gene (5 bases). V was clipped by 2 bases and J by 3 bases, with 26 bases between them. Germline assignment: CDR1 MNHEY and CDR2 SMNVEV (reference sequence). The CDR3 extends over 19 amino acids. The CDR3 DNA sequence: TGTGCCAGCAGTTTACTTCCTAGCCCACTCTCCGGGGTGGTCTACGAGCAGTACTTC. This translates into CASSLLPSPLSGVVYEQYF.

Here the CDR3 reads CAWSSSGASTDTQYF. Written as DNA, the CDR3 is TGTGCCTGGAGTTCAAGTGGGGCGAGCACAGATACGCAGTATTTT. The chain joins TRBV30 to TRBJ2-3, with D possibly TRBD1 on 5 matching bases. With 2 bases removed from V and 0 bases from J, the gap between germline ends came to 12 bases. From germline, CDR1 is GTSNPN and CDR2 SVGIG (reference sequence). The CDR3 has 15 amino acids.

V gene TRBV19 combines with J gene TRBJ2-1, with 7 bases that match TRBD1. The CDR3 is 14 amino acids. J lost 5 bases, V lost 3 bases, and 4 bases had no gene match. Germline-derived CDR1 and CDR2 are LNHDA and SQIVND (reference sequence). The CDR3 region has the DNA TGTGCCAGTAGTATTGGGGACAGCGACAATGAGCAGTTCTTC. It is translated as CASSIGDSDNEQFF.

The chain recombines TRBV10-1 with TRBJ2-7, with D uncertain. This CDR3 contains 12 residues. Germline V gives CDR1 WNHNN, CDR2 SYGVQD (reference sequence). Trimming removed 0 bases at V and 3 bases at J, with 3 bases between. Here the CDR3 reads CASSESSYEQYF. In nucleotides, the CDR3 is TGCGCCAGCAGTGAGTCCAGCTACGAGCAGTACTTC.

The chain combines TRBV2 with TRBJ2-1, with D possibly matching TRBD2 (6 bases). Germline CDR1 and CDR2: SNHLY and FYNNEI. Trimming stripped 11 bases from V and 3 bases from J, with 23 bases between. CDR3 length: 16 amino acids. The CDR3 DNA reads as TGTGCCCAGCGTGGCGGGACCCCCTGGGACTACAATGAGCAGTTCTTC. It codes for CAQRGGTPWDYNEQFF.

The chain joins TRBV11-2 to TRBJ2-3; 10 nucleotides agree with TRBD2. Germline CDR1 and CDR2: SGHAT and FQNNGV. The CDR3 consists of 16 residues. V trimming: 1 base; J trimming: 0 bases; junction bases outside the gene matches: 1. This chain's CDR3 is CASSLVAGGSTDTQYF. CDR3 in DNA: TGTGCCAGCAGCTTAGTAGCGGGGGGTAGCACAGATACGCAGTATTTT.

The table lists this clone with a few counts. This sequence joins TRBV5-6 and TRBJ1-5, with D possibly being TRBD1 (6 bases). V dropped 4 bases and J dropped 8 bases, with 13 bases sitting between them. The CDR3 runs to 13 residues. Germline loops: CDR1 SGHDT, CDR2 YYEEEE. The CDR3, as DNA: TGTGCCAGCAGCCGAGACAGGCGGGAGCCCCAGCATTTT. As protein: CASSRDRREPQHF.

The chain combines TRBV29-1 with TRBJ1-2; 8 bases line up with TRBD1. Per germline, CDR1 SQVTM and CDR2 ANQGSEA. After removal of 6 bases from V and 7 bases from J, the junction contained 10 bases not matched to a gene. The CDR3 has 13 amino acids. The CDR3 is CSVEGQGAGGYTF. The CDR3 nucleotides read TGCAGCGTCGAGGGGCAGGGGGCGGGTGGCTACACCTTC.

The rearrangement links TRBV5-6 to TRBJ1-3, with D possibly being TRBD1 (6 bases). Trimming took off 4 bases at V and 1 base at J, with 15 bases between the two ends. Germline V gene data show CDR1 as SGHDT and CDR2 as YYEEEE. The CDR3 covers 16 residues. DNA of the CDR3: TGTGCCAGCAGCCTTGGAACAGGGATTTCTGGAAACACCATATATTTT. As protein: CASSLGTGISGNTIYF.

V gene TRBV7-8 combines with J gene TRBJ1-6, with TRBD1 as a possible D gene (6 bases). Germline V gene lookup returns CDR1 SGHVS and CDR2 FQNEAQ. This CDR3 region has 16 residues. Trimming pared 1 base from V and 3 bases from J, leaving 10 bases between. The DNA of the CDR3 is TGTGCCAGCAGCTTAGAGGGACAAGTCTATAATTCACCCCTCCACTTT. This encodes CASSLEGQVYNSPLHF.

As for this clone: Sequence at one end of the junction differs from germline and may be a read error. V and J are TRBV3-1 (or the pseudogene TRBV3-2) and TRBJ1-1, with 9 bases identical to TRBD1. From germline, CDR1 is LGHDT and CDR2 YNNKEL (reference sequence). There are 14 residues in the CDR3. The CDR3 DNA reads TGTGCCAGCAGCTCCGGGACAGGGTTTCCTGAAACTTTCTTT. Encoded protein: CASSSGTGFPETFF.

The gene calls are TRBV6-5 and TRBJ1-5, with TRBD1 matching over 7 bases. CDR1 MNHEY and CDR2 SVGAGI come from the germline V gene. The CDR3 runs to 15 residues. Unmatched junction bases numbered 1, after V lost 0 bases and J lost 2 bases. DNA for the CDR3: TGTGCCAGCAGTTACTCGACAGGGCGCAATCAGCCCCAGCATTTT. Translating gives CASSYSTGRNQPQHF.

The V gene is TRBV5-6, the J gene TRBJ1-5; D unresolved. There are 17 residues in the CDR3. Germline V gene lookup returns CDR1 SGHDT and CDR2 YYEEEE. V was cut by 1 base and J by 4 bases, with 18 bases left in between. The CDR3 region is CASSLLSRRGGNQPQHF. The CDR3 DNA reads TGTGCCAGCAGCTTGCTCAGTCGGCGGGGAGGGAATCAGCCCCAGCATTTT.

The chain recombines TRBV5-6 with TRBJ1-3; D is perhaps TRBD1 (5 bases). Germline CDR1 reads SGHDT; CDR2 reads YYEEEE. The CDR3 consists of 16 residues. V lost 7 bases, J lost 9 bases, and 26 bases lay in between. The CDR3 region is CASGEGGPRTRGTIYF. DNA of the CDR3: TGTGCCAGCGGGGAGGGAGGACCCCGAACGAGGGGCACCATATATTTT.

On this clone itself: At one end, the junction sequence differs from germline, possibly due to a read error. CDR3 coding DNA: TGTGCTAGCAGCTCTCCCGCTGGCGGGGGCCAAGAGACCCAGTACTTC. Encoded protein: CASSSPAGGGQETQYF. V usage is TRBV7-7 and J usage is TRBJ2-5, with TRBD2 identical over 7 bases. Germline-derived CDR1 and CDR2 are SSHAT and FNYEAQ (reference sequence). CDR3 length: 16 residues.

This clone was seen only a few times. The chain carries TRBV19 and TRBJ1-3; D is perhaps TRBD1 (6 bases). Germline lookup yields CDR1 LNHDA and CDR2 SQIVND (reference sequence). The CDR3 runs to 14 residues. The V gene lost 6 bases and the J gene lost 1 base, with 10 bases spanning the gap. The CDR3, as DNA: TGTGCCAGTAGACAACAGGGTTCTGGAAACACCATATATTTT. It encodes CASRQQGSGNTIYF.

This chain uses TRBV5-1 with TRBJ2-1, with D maybe TRBD2 (6 bases). V was clipped by 0 bases and J by 1 base, with 8 bases between them. CDR3 length: 15 residues. In germline, CDR1 is SGHRS, CDR2 YFSETQ. This CDR3 is CASSLELASYNEQFF. CDR3 nucleotide sequence: TGCGCCAGCAGCTTGGAACTAGCATCCTACAATGAGCAGTTCTTC.

DNA for the CDR3: TGTGCCAGCAGCTTAGCCCTAACGGTGACTGAAGCTTTCTTT. This sequence encodes CASSLALTVTEAFF. The chain employs TRBV11-2 and TRBJ1-1; D call uncertain. The CDR3 is 14 amino acids. CDR1 and CDR2 (germline): SGHAT, FQNNGV. Trimming pared 1 base from V and 5 bases from J, leaving 11 bases between.

The chain joins TRBV19 to TRBJ1-1; D is perhaps TRBD1 (6 bases). CDR3 length equals 16 residues. V lost 7 bases to trimming and J lost 3 bases, with 21 bases between them. Germline assignment: CDR1 LNHDA and CDR2 SQIVND (reference sequence). Written as DNA, the CDR3 is TGTGCCAGTAACCTTATCGGTGCGGGGGCGCACACTGAAGCTTTCTTT. This encodes CASNLIGAGAHTEAFF.

The gene calls are TRBV5-8 and TRBJ1-5; D not certain. Germline V lookup: CDR1 SGHTS, CDR2 YDEGEE. The CDR3 covers 16 residues. V was pared by 2 bases and J by 1 base, with 13 bases between. The DNA of the CDR3 is TGTGCCAGCAGCTTCCTGGGGAGGGTGAGCAATCAGCCCCAGCATTTT. Protein: CASSFLGRVSNQPQHF.

CDR3 coding DNA: TGTGCCAGTACCCGCAGGGCGGGAGGGCCGGGGGAGCAGTACTTC. Translation gives CASTRRAGGPGEQYF. The V gene is TRBV19, the J gene TRBJ2-7, with 9 nucleotides matching TRBD2. CDR3 length: 15 residues. Germline CDR1 is LNHDA and CDR2 is SQIVND (reference sequence). J gave up 7 bases and V 7 bases, and 14 bases lay outside the gene matches. Drawing the rest from reference TRBV19 and TRBJ2-7, the complete variable domain is DGGITQSPKYLFRKEGQNVTLSCEQNLNHDAMYWYRQDPGQGLRLIYYSQIVNDFQKGDIAEGYSVSREKKESFPLTVTSAQKNPTAFYLCASTRRAGGPGEQYFGPGTRLTVT.

This chain links TRBV7-2 with TRBJ1-4; no reliable D call. Germline values: CDR1 SGHTA, CDR2 FQGNSA. Deletions cut 3 bases from V and 4 bases from J, with 9 bases between. CDR3 length: 14 amino acids. The CDR3 is CASSLAGYNEKLFF. In nucleotides, the CDR3 is TGTGCCAGCAGCTTGGCAGGCTATAATGAAAAACTGTTTTTT. The whole variable domain, remainder taken from reference TRBV7-2 and TRBJ1-4, is GAGVSQSPSNKVTEKGKDVELRCDPISGHTALYWYRQSLGQGLEFLIYFQGNSAPDKSGLPSDRFSAERTGGSVSTLTIQRTQQEDSAVYLCASSLAGYNEKLFFGSGTQLSVL.